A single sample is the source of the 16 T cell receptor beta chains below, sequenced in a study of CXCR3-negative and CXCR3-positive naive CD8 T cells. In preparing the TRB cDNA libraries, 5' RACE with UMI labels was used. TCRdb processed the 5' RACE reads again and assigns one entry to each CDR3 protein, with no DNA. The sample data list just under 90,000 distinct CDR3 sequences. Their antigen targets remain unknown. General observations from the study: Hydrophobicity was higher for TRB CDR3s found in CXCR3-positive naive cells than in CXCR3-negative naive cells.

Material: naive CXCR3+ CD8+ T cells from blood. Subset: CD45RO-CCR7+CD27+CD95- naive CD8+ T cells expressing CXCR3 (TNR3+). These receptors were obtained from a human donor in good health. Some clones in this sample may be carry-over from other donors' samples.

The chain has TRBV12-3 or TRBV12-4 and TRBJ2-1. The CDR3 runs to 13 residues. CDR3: CASSFSPYNEQFF.

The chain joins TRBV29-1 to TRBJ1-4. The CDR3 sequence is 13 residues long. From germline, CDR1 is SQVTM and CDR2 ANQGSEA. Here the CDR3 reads CSAISAANEKLFF.

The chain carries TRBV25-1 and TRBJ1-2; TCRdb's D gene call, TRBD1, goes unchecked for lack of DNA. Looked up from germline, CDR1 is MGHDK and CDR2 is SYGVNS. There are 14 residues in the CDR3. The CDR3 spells CASSVAGTADGYTF.

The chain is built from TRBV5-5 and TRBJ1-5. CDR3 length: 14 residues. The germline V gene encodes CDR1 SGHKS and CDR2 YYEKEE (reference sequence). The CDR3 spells CASSLAQANQPQHF. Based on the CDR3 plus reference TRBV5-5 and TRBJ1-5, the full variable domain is DAGVTQSPTHLIKTRGQQVTLRCSPISGHKSVSWYQQVLGQGPQFIFQYYEKEERGRGNFPDRFSARQFPNYSSELNVNALLLGDSALYLCASSLAQANQPQHFGDGTRLSIL.

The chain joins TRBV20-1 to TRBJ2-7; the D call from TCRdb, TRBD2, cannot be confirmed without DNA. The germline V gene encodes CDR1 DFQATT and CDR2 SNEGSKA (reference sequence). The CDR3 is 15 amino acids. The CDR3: CSARVLAGASYEQYF.

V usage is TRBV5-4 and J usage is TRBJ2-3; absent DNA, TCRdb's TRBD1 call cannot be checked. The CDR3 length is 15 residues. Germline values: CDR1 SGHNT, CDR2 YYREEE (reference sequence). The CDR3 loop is CASSFRDRSTDTQYF.

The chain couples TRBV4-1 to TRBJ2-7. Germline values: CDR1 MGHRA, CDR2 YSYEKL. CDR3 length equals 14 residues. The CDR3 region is CASSQVYGSYEQYF.

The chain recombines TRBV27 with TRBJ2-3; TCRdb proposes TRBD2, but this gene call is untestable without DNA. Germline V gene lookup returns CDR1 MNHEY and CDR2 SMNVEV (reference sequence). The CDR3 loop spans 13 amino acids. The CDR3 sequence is CASSFATSGSLYF.

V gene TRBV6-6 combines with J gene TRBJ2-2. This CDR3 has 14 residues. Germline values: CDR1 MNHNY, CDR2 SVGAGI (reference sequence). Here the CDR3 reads CASSVDRLTGELFF.

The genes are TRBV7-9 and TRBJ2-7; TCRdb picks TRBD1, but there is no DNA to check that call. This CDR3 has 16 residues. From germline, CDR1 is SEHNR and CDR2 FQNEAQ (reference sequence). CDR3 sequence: CASSLDPGRSSYEQYF.

CDR3 residues: CASSFESAGGYTF. J is TRBJ1-2 and V is TRBV25-1. Germline V gene sequence: CDR1 MGHDK, CDR2 SYGVNS. CDR3 length equals 13 residues.

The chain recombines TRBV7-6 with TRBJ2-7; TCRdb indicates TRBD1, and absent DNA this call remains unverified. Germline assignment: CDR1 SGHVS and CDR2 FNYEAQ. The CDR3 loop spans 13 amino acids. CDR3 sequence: CASSPTPGDEQYF.

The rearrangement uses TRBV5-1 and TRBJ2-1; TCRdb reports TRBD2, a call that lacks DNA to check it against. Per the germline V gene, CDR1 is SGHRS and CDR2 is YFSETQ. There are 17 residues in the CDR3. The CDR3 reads CATSLDWRESSYNEQFF.

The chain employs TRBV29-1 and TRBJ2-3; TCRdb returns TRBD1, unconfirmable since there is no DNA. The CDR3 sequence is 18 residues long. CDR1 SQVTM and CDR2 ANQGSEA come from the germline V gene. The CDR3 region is CSVEAEDPKDSVVDTQYF.

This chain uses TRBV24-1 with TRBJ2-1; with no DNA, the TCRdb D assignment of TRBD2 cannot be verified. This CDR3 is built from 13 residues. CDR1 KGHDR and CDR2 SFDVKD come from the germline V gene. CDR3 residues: CATSDGTHNEQFF.

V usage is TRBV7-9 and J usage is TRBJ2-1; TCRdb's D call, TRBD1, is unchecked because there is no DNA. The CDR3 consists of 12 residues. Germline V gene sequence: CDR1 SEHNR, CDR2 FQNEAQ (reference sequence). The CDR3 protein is CASSPQGGEQFF.